The clone carrying this T cell receptor beta chain has more than one count but fewer than ten. CDR3 size: 14 residues. Looked up from germline, CDR1 is SEHNR and CDR2 is FQNEAQ (reference sequence). V lost 6 bases, J lost 5 bases, and 11 bases lay in between. This sample stems from a study of blood T cell repertoires in COVID-19. Some clones are missing from TCRdb's copy, which holds only in-frame ones; the method was immunoSEQ multiplex PCR. The table includes about 440,000 clones, less than 95% detected once. Material for sequencing was PBMCs or T cells enriched from blood (not recorded which). The V call is TRBV7-9, the J call TRBJ1-6, with D perhaps matching TRBD1 (6 bases). This receptor was taken from a man between 18 and 35 years old who had recovered from COVID-19. CDR3 DNA: TGTGCCAGCAGAACAGGGTTTGATAATTCACCCCTCCACTTT. Translating it yields CASRTGFDNSPLHF. The full variable domain, rest sourced from reference TRBV7-9 and TRBJ1-6, is DTGVSQNPRHKITKRGQNVTFRCDPISEHNRLYWYRQTLGQGPEFLTYFQNEAQLEKSRLLSDRFSAERPKGSFSTLEIQRTEQGDSAMYLCASRTGFDNSPLHFGNGTRLTVT.